The rows below give T cell receptor beta chains drawn from one sample of a study of blood T cell repertoires in COVID-19. The protocol was immunoSEQ multiplex PCR, while the TCRdb copy is restricted to in-frame clones and leaves out a portion. This sample yields around 45,000 clones, of which roughly 90% are seen a single time; approximately 15% belongs to the top ten. Sequenced: peripheral blood. Receptor source: a man aged 55-75 years with active COVID-19. Both conserved end residues are part of each CDR3. A D gene is named only where the DNA matches it firmly. Rows give clone size only sometimes, using once, few, many, or a class for an expanded clone.

NA NA TRBJ2-5 TRBV7-2 CASSLSQGAQRTQYF TGTGCCAGCAGCTTATCCCAGGGTGCCCAGCGGACCCAGTACTTC
TRBD2 NA TRBJ2-2 TRBV7-9 CASSSLAGGRDGELFF TGTGCCAGCAGCTCTCTAGCGGGAGGGCGAGACGGGGAGCTGTTTTTT
TRBD1 NA TRBJ2-2 TRBV19 CASTGPGQGGTGELFF TGTGCCAGTACAGGTCCGGGACAGGGTGGCACCGGGGAGCTGTTTTTT
TRBD2 NA TRBJ2-5 TRBV9 CASSVDQGGETQYF TGTGCCAGCAGCGTAGACCAGGGAGGGGAGACCCAGTACTTC
NA once TRBJ2-3 TRBV4-2 CASSQAERGTDTQYF TGTGCCAGCAGCCAAGCGGAGCGGGGCACAGATACGCAGTATTTT
TRBD1 few TRBJ1-5 TRBV28 CASSSVRQGRGNQPQHF TGTGCCAGCAGTTCAGTACGACAGGGCCGAGGCAATCAGCCCCAGCATTTT
TRBD1 NA TRBJ1-3 TRBV18 CASSPPVTGAGNTIYF TGTGCCAGCTCACCACCGGTGACAGGGGCTGGAAACACCATATATTTT
NA NA TRBJ2-5 TRBV10-1 CASSDLETQYF TGCGCCAGCAGTGATCTAGAGACCCAGTACTTC
NA NA TRBJ2-7 TRBV11-2 CASSLRFYEQYF TGTGCCAGCAGCCTACGGTTCTACGAGCAGTACTTC
TRBD1 NA TRBJ1-1 TRBV18 CASSPIGTGEAFF TGTGCCAGCTCACCTATAGGGACAGGCGAAGCTTTCTTT
NA once TRBJ2-2 TRBV7-9 CASSPTGGSNTGELFF TGTGCCAGCAGCCCTACAGGCGGATCGAACACCGGGGAGCTGTTTTTT
NA NA TRBJ1-3 TRBV28 CASTPPQGSGNTIYF TGTGCCAGCACCCCCCCGCAGGGCTCTGGAAACACCATATATTTT
NA NA TRBJ1-5 TRBV28 CASSPGLSNQPQHF TGTGCCAGCAGCCCCGGACTGAGCAATCAGCCCCAGCATTTT
NA NA TRBJ1-1 TRBV4-1 CASSHGWNTEAFF TGCGCCAGCAGCCACGGGTGGAACACTGAAGCTTTCTTT
TRBD2 NA TRBJ2-3 TRBV24-1 CATSDPMSGRVDTQYF TGTGCCACCAGTGATCCCATGAGCGGGAGGGTGGATACGCAGTATTTT
TRBD1 few TRBJ1-4 TRBV7-2 CASSLDRGLEKLFF TGTGCCAGCAGCTTAGACAGGGGGCTGGAAAAACTGTTTTTT
NA once TRBJ2-4 TRBV11-2 CASSSYDRLAKNIQYF TGTGCCAGCAGCTCCTACGACAGGCTAGCCAAAAACATTCAGTACTTC
NA NA TRBJ1-6 TRBV6-4 CASSDSGLSSYNSPLHF TGTGCCAGCAGTGACTCAGGACTCAGCTCCTATAATTCACCCCTCCACTTT
NA NA TRBJ2-3 TRBV7-7 CASSLGVRGAADTQYF TGTGCTAGCAGCTTAGGAGTTCGGGGGGCTGCGGACACGCAGTATTTT
TRBD1 NA TRBJ2-7 TRBV14 CASSQGTGAPRQEQYF TGTGCCAGCAGCCAGGGGACAGGGGCCCCCCGTCAGGAGCAGTACTTC
TRBD2 NA TRBJ2-7 TRBV2 CASSFSGRENEQYF TGTGCCAGCAGCTTTAGCGGGAGAGAGAACGAGCAGTACTTC
NA NA TRBJ1-3 TRBV18 CASSPAPQTGNTIYF TGTGCCAGCTCACCTGCCCCTCAGACTGGAAACACCATATATTTT
TRBD1 NA TRBJ2-2 TRBV25-1 CASSGTGTTGELFF TGTGCCAGCAGTGGGACAGGGACCACCGGGGAGCTGTTTTTT